The present T cell receptor beta chain was sequenced within a study of cytomegalovirus exposure and HLA in healthy donors. The wider study: Unique TCRs numbering about 87 million, obtained from HLA-typed donors, made up an early data release. Overall study findings and caveats: In a later analysis, CMV-associated beta chains were mostly HLA-associated, it appeared.

Per germline, CDR1 SGHDN and CDR2 FVKESK. This CDR3 is 13 amino acids long. V lost 4 bases, J lost 3 bases, and 9 bases lay in between. Note on this clone: Antigen specificity is unknown.

13 Jbeta primers and 60 Vbeta primers were used for the PCR. Measured with immunoSEQ multiplex PCR; TCRdb has only the in-frame clones, and not every one. This sample has 170,000 or so clones, with about 80% found just once. This TCR was sampled from a woman aged 25 to 39 in good health and CMV-seronegative. This chain uses TRBV14 with TRBJ1-2, with a weak D call TRBD1 (5 bases). Sequencing input: PBMCs. In nucleotides, the CDR3 is TGTGCCAGCAGCCTTCAGACAGACTATGGCTACACCTTC. Translation gives CASSLQTDYGYTF.